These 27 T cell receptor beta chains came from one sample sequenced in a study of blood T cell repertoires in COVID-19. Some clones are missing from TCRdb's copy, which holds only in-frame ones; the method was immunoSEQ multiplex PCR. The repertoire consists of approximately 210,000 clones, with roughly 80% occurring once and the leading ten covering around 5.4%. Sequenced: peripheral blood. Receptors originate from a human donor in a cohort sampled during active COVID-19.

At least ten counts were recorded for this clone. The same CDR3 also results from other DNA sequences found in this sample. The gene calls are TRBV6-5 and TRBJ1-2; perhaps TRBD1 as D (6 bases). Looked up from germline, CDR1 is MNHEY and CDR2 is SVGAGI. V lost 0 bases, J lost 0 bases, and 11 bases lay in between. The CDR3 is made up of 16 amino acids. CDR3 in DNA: TGTGCCAGCAGTTACTCGAGAGGGGGAGCTAACTATGGCTACACCTTC. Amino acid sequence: CASSYSRGGANYGYTF.

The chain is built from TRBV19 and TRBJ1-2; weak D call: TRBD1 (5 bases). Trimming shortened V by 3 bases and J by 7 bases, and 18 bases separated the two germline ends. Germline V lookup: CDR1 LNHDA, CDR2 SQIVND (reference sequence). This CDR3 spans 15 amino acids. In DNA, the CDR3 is TGTGCCAGTAGTATCCGATCCGGAAACAGGTTTGGCTACACCTTC. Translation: CASSIRSGNRFGYTF. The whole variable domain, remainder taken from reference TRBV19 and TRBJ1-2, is DGGITQSPKYLFRKEGQNVTLSCEQNLNHDAMYWYRQDPGQGLRLIYYSQIVNDFQKGDIAEGYSVSREKKESFPLTVTSAQKNPTAFYLCASSIRSGNRFGYTFGSGTRLTVV.

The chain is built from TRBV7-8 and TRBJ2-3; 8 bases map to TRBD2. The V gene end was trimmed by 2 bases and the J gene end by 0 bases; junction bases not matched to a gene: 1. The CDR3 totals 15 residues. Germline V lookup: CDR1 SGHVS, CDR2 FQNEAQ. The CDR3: CASSLRGGSTDTQYF. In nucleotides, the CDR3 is TGTGCCAGCAGCTTACGCGGGGGGAGCACAGATACGCAGTATTTT.

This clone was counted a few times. The DNA for the CDR3 is TGTGCCAGCAGCCGCGACAGGGCGTCTCGCTATGGCTACACCTTC. Translation gives CASSRDRASRYGYTF. The chain couples TRBV11-2 to TRBJ1-2; TRBD1 agrees at 7 bases. Trimming took 5 bases from V and 4 from J; bases not matched to a gene: 10. The CDR3 sequence is 15 residues long. Germline CDR1 and CDR2: SGHAT and FQNNGV.

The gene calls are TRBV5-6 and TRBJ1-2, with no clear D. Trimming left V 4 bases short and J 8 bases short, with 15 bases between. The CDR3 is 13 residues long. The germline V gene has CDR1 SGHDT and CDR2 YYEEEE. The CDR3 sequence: CASSRRGLGGYTF. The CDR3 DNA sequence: TGTGCCAGCAGCCGTCGGGGTCTTGGAGGCTACACCTTC.

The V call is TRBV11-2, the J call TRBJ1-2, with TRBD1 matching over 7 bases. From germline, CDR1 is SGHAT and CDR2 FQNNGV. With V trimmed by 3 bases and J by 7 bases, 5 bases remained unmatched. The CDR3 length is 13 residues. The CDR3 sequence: CASSFAGGFGYTF. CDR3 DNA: TGTGCCAGCAGCTTCGCAGGGGGGTTTGGCTACACCTTC.

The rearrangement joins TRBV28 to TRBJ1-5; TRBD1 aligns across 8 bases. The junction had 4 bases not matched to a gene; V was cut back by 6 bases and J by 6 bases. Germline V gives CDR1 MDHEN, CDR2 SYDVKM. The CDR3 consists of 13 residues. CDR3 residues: CASSPGGGQPQHF. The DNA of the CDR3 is TGTGCCAGCAGCCCAGGGGGCGGTCAGCCCCAGCATTTT. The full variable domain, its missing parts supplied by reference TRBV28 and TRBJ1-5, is DVKVTQSSRYLVKRTGEKVFLECVQDMDHENMFWYRQDPGLGLRLIYFSYDVKMKEKGDIPEGYSVSREKKERFSLILESASTNQTSMYLCASSPGGGQPQHFGDGTRLSIL.

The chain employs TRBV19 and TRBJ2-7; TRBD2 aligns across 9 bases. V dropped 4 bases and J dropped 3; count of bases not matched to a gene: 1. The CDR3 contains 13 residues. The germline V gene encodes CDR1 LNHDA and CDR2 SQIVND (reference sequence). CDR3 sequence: CASSSGRVYEQYF. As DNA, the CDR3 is TGTGCCAGTAGTAGCGGGAGGGTCTACGAGCAGTACTTC.

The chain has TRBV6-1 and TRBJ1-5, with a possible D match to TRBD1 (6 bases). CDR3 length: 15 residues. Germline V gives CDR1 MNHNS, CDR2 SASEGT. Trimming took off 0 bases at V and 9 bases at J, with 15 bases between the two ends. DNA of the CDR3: TGTGCCAGCAGTGAAGCGGTGACAGGCGGCCGGCCCCAGCATTTT. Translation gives CASSEAVTGGRPQHF.

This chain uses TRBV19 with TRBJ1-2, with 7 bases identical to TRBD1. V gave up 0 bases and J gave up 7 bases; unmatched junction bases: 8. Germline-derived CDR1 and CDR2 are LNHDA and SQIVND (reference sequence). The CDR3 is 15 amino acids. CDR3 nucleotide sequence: TGTGCCAGTAGTATAGATGACAGGGTTCGATCTGGCTACACCTTC. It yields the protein CASSIDDRVRSGYTF.

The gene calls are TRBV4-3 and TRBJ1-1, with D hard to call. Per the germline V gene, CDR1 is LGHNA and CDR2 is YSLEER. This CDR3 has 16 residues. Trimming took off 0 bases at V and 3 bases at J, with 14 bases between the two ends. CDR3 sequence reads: CASSQEMRSGYTEAFF. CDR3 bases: TGCGCCAGCAGCCAAGAAATGCGGAGCGGATACACTGAAGCTTTCTTT.

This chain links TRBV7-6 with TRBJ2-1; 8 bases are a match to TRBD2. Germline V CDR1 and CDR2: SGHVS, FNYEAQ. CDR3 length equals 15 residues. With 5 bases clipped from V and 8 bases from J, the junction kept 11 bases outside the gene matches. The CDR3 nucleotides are TGTGCCAGCAGCACCGGGACTAGTGAGGTTGATGAGCAGTTCTTC. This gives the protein CASSTGTSEVDEQFF. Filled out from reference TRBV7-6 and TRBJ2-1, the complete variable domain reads GAGVSQSPRYKVTKRGQDVALRCDPISGHVSLYWYRQALGQGPEFLTYFNYEAQQDKSGLPNDRFSAERPEGSISTLTIQRTEQRDSAMYRCASSTGTSEVDEQFFGPGTRLTVL.

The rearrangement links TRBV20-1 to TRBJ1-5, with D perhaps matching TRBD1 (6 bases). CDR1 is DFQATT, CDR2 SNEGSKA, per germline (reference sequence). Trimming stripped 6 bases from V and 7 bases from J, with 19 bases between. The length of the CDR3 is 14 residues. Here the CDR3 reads CSASSQGVTQPQHF. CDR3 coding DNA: TGCAGTGCCAGTTCACAGGGCGTCACGCAGCCCCAGCATTTT.

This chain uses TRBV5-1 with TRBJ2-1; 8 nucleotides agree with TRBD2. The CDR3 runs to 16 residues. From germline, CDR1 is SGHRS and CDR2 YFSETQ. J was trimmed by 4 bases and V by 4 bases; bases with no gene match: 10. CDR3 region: CASSGVAGLIYNEQFF. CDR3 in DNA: TGCGCCAGCAGCGGAGTAGCGGGACTGATTTACAATGAGCAGTTCTTC.

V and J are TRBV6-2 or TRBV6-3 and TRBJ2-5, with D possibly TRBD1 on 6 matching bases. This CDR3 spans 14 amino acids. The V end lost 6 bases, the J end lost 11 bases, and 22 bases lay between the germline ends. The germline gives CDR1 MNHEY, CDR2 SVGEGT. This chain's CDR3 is CASSLKRTAIGQYF. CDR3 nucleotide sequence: TGTGCCAGCAGCCTAAAACGGACAGCAATAGGACAGTACTTC.

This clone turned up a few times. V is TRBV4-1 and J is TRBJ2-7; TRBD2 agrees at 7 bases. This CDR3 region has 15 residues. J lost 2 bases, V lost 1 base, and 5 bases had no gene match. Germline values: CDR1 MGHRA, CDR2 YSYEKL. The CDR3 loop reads CASSQGASGTYEQYF. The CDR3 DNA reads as TGCGCCAGCAGCCAAGGGGCTAGCGGTACCTACGAGCAGTACTTC.

The CDR3 nucleotides are TGTGCCACCGAGGGCGAGAGACTGAAGAACAATGAGCAGTTCTTC. Protein product: CATEGERLKNNEQFF. The J gene is TRBJ2-1, the V gene TRBV15; D is perhaps TRBD2 (5 bases). The V gene lost 8 bases and the J gene lost 5 bases, with 19 bases spanning the gap. Germline V gene sequence: CDR1 LNHNV, CDR2 YYDKDF (reference sequence). CDR3 length equals 15 residues.

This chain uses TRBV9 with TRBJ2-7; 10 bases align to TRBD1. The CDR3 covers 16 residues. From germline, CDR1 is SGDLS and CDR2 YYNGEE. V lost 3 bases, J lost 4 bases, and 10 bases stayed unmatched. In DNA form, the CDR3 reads TGTGCCAGCAGCGGCCAGACAGGGGGCGTTCCGTACGAGCAGTACTTC. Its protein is CASSGQTGGVPYEQYF.

The CDR3 sequence is CSVVGPERRVGETQYF. CDR3 sequence (DNA): TGCAGCGTTGTCGGGCCGGAACGGCGGGTAGGAGAGACCCAGTACTTC. The rearrangement uses TRBV29-1 and TRBJ2-5, with TRBD2 as a possible D gene (5 bases). Germline values: CDR1 SQVTM, CDR2 ANQGSEA. The CDR3 is made up of 16 amino acids. Deletions cut 4 bases from V and 4 bases from J, with 22 bases between.

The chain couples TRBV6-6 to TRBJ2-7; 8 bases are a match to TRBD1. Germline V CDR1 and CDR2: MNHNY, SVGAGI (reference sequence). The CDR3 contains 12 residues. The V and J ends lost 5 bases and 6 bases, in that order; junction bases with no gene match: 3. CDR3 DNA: TGTGCCAGCAGTGACAGGGGAGCCGAGCAGTACTTC. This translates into CASSDRGAEQYF.

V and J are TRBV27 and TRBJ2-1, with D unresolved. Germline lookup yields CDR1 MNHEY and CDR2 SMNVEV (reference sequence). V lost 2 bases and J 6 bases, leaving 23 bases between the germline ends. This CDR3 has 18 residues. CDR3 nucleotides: TGTGCCAGCAGTTTAATGGCTAGGCTAAACCAATCGTGCAATGAGCAGTTCTTC. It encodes CASSLMARLNQSCNEQFF.

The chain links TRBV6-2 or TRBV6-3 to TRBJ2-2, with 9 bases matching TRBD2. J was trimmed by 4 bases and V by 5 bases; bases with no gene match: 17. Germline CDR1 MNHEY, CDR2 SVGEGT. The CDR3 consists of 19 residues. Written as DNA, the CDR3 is TGTGCCAGCAGTCAGACACGCCTCCCGGCGGGAGGGCTCACCGGGGAGCTGTTTTTT. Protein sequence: CASSQTRLPAGGLTGELFF.

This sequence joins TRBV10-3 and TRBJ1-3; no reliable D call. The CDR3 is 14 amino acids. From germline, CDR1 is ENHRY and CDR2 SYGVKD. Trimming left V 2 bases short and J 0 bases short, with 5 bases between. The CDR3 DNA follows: TGTGCCATCAGTGAGACAGTCTCTGGAAACACCATATATTTT. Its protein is CAISETVSGNTIYF.

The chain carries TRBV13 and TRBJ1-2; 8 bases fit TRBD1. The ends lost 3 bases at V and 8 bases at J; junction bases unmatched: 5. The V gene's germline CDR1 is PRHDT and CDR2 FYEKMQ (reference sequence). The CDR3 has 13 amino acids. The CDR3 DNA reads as TGTGCCAGCAGCTTGGACAGGGAAATAGGCTACACCTTC. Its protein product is CASSLDREIGYTF.

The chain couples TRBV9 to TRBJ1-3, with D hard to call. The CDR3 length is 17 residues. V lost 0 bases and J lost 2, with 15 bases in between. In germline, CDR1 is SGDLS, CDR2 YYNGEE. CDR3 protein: CASSVATPGLPGNTIYF. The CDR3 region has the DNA TGTGCCAGCAGCGTAGCTACTCCAGGCTTGCCTGGAAACACCATATATTTT. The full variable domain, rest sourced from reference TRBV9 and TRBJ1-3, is DSGVTQTPKHLITATGQRVTLRCSPRSGDLSVYWYQQSLDQGLQFLIQYYNGEERAKGNILERFSAQQFPDLHSELNLSSLELGDSALYFCASSVATPGLPGNTIYFGEGSWLTVV.

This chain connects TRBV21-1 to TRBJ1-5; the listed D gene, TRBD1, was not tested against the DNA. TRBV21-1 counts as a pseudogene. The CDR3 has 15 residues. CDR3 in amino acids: CASSKEDRGGQPQHF. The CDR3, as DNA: TGTGCCAGCAGCAAAGAGGACAGGGGGGGTCAGCCCCAGCATTTT.

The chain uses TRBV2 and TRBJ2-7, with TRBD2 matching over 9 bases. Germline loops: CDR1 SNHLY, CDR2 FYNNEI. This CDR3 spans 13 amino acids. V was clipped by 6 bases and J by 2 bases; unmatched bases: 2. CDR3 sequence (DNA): TGTGCCAGCAGGCGACTAGCGGCCTACGAGCAGTACTTC. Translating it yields CASRRLAAYEQYF.